These T cell receptor beta chains were read from a single sample in a study of T cell changes during pregnancy in multiple sclerosis. Here immunoSEQ multiplex PCR was the method, and the copy in TCRdb shows in-frame clones only, minus some. The table has under 65,000 clones, 94% seen once. The source was CD8+ T cells from peripheral blood mononuclear cells, collected after pregnancy. The receptor source for this set is a female donor with multiple sclerosis, enrolled in a pregnancy study. Each CDR3 is given with its conserved first and last residue. A D gene is named only where the DNA matches it firmly. Not every row has a clone size; where given, it reads once, few, many or a size class.

D: TRBD2; size: NA; J: TRBJ2-1; V: TRBV27; DNA: TGTGCCAGCAGTCAGGGACTAGCGGGAATTAATGAGCAGTTCTTC; CDR3: CASSQGLAGINEQFF
D: TRBD2; size: NA; J: TRBJ2-3; V: TRBV6-4; DNA: TGTGCCAGCAGTGCCACTAGCGGAAGCACAGATACGCAGTATTTT; CDR3: CASSATSGSTDTQYF
D: TRBD1; size: once; J: TRBJ2-7; V: TRBV15; DNA: TGTGCCACCAGCAGAGTGGGAGGGACAGGGTTCTACGAGCAGTACTTC; CDR3: CATSRVGGTGFYEQYF
D: TRBD1; size: NA; J: TRBJ2-6; V: TRBV5-8; DNA: TGTGCCAGCAGCTCCTACACTCGGGACAGGACACTTCTTGGGGCCAACGTCCTGACTTTC; CDR3: CASSSYTRDRTLLGANVLTF
D: NA; size: NA; J: TRBJ1-1; V: TRBV9; DNA: TGTGCCAGCAGCGGCTCCGGGGGGGGTAACACTGAAGCTTTCTTT; CDR3: CASSGSGGGNTEAFF
D: NA; size: NA; J: TRBJ2-7; V: TRBV6-1; DNA: TGTGCCAGCAGTGAACGGTCTCTGGGAGCCTACGAGCAGTACTTC; CDR3: CASSERSLGAYEQYF
D: TRBD2; size: NA; J: TRBJ2-1; V: TRBV7-8; DNA: TGTGCCAGCAGCTTAGGGGGCCCTCCTAGCGGCAATGAGCAGTTCTTC; CDR3: CASSLGGPPSGNEQFF
D: TRBD1; size: NA; J: TRBJ1-1; V: TRBV4-3; DNA: TGCGCCAGCAGCCAAGAGGTGAGGGGGCTGGACACTGAAGCTTTCTTT; CDR3: CASSQEVRGLDTEAFF
D: TRBD2; size: NA; J: TRBJ2-3; V: TRBV14; DNA: TGTGCCAGCAGCTCTAGCGGGAGCACAGATACGCAGTATTTT; CDR3: CASSSSGSTDTQYF
D: NA; size: NA; J: TRBJ2-1; V: TRBV7-9; DNA: TGTGCCAGCAGCTTTGTTGTTGGGGGGGCCAAGGAGCAGTTCTTC; CDR3: CASSFVVGGAKEQFF
D: TRBD2; size: NA; J: TRBJ2-5; V: TRBV5-4; DNA: TGTGCCAGCAGCTCCGGACTAGCGGGAGTTAGAGAGACCCAGTACTTC; CDR3: CASSSGLAGVRETQYF
D: TRBD1; size: NA; J: TRBJ2-1; V: TRBV10-3; DNA: TGTGCCATCAGTGAGACCCCCGGGACAGGGGCCTACAATGAGCAGTTCTTC; CDR3: CAISETPGTGAYNEQFF
D: NA; size: NA; J: TRBJ1-1; V: TRBV7-9; DNA: TGTGCCAGCAGCCTCGGACAAGAAGCTTTCTTT; CDR3: CASSLGQEAFF
D: NA; size: NA; J: TRBJ1-5; V: TRBV27; DNA: TGTGCCAGCAGCCATAGCAATCAGCCCCAGCATTTT; CDR3: CASSHSNQPQHF
D: NA; size: few; J: TRBJ1-1; V: TRBV30; DNA: TGTGCCTGCAGCCGTGGGCAGGTCTCTGAAGCTTTCTTT; CDR3: CACSRGQVSEAFF
D: NA; size: NA; J: TRBJ2-2; V: TRBV27; DNA: TGTGCCAGCAGCCTAAGCCCCTTAGCGGAACCAGGGGGGGAGCTGTTTTTT; CDR3: CASSLSPLAEPGGELFF
D: TRBD1; size: NA; J: TRBJ1-5; V: TRBV19; DNA: TGTGCCAGTAGTTTCGGACAGGGGGACAACGTTGAGCCCCAGCATTTT; CDR3: CASSFGQGDNVEPQHF
D: NA; size: NA; J: TRBJ2-1; V: TRBV13; DNA: TGTGCCAGCAGCACCGGACTGAGCGATGAGCAGTTCTTC; CDR3: CASSTGLSDEQFF
D: NA; size: NA; J: TRBJ2-5; V: TRBV28; DNA: TGTGCCAGCAGCGCACCCAGGGACTACCAAGAGACCCAGTACTTC; CDR3: CASSAPRDYQETQYF
D: NA; size: NA; J: TRBJ2-1; V: TRBV27; DNA: TGTGCCAGCAGTTCACGGGACTGGAGCTCCTACAATGAGCAGTTCTTC; CDR3: CASSSRDWSSYNEQFF
D: TRBD2; size: NA; J: TRBJ2-3; V: TRBV28; DNA: TGTGCCAGCAGTTTATCCCTAGCGGGGATATTAATTAGCACAGATACGCAGTATTTT; CDR3: CASSLSLAGILISTDTQYF
D: TRBD1; size: once; J: TRBJ1-1; V: TRBV6-5; DNA: TGTGCCAGCAGTCGGACAGGGCGAGACACTGAAGCTTTCTTT; CDR3: CASSRTGRDTEAFF
D: NA; size: NA; J: TRBJ1-2; V: TRBV6-1; DNA: TGTGCCAGCAGTGAAGCGAGGGGGGGCTACACCTTC; CDR3: CASSEARGGYTF
D: TRBD2; size: NA; J: TRBJ2-3; V: TRBV18; DNA: TGTGCCAGCTCACCACCGGCGGGAGCCCCAGATACGCAGTATTTT; CDR3: CASSPPAGAPDTQYF
D: TRBD2; size: NA; J: TRBJ2-1; V: TRBV14; DNA: TGTGCCAGCAGCCAAGATTTGATGGATGAGCGGGAGGCCGGAGAGGAGCAGTTCTTC; CDR3: CASSQDLMDEREAGEEQFF
D: NA; size: NA; J: TRBJ2-7; V: TRBV7-9; DNA: TGTGCCAGCAGCAACCATGGACAGCCCTACGAGCAGTACTTC; CDR3: CASSNHGQPYEQYF
D: TRBD1; size: NA; J: TRBJ2-7; V: TRBV7-6; DNA: TGTGCCAGCAGCACGACAGGGGGTCTAGTATCCTACGAGCAGTACTTC; CDR3: CASSTTGGLVSYEQYF
D: NA; size: NA; J: TRBJ1-2; V: TRBV10-2; DNA: TGCGCCAGCAGTTCTAGGCGAACTGGCCTGGACTATGGCTACACCTTC; CDR3: CASSSRRTGLDYGYTF
D: NA; size: NA; J: TRBJ2-7; V: TRBV9; DNA: TGTGCCAGCAGCGTTAGTACGGAGCAATACGAGCAGTACTTC; CDR3: CASSVSTEQYEQYF
D: TRBD1; size: NA; J: TRBJ1-2; V: TRBV30; DNA: TGTGCCTCGGCACAGGGGGATAGCTATGGCTACACCTTC; CDR3: CASAQGDSYGYTF
D: NA; size: NA; J: TRBJ2-6; V: TRBV27; DNA: TGTGCCAGCAGCCGAAACTCCGGGGCCAACGTCCTGACTTTC; CDR3: CASSRNSGANVLTF
D: NA; size: NA; J: TRBJ2-1; V: TRBV12-1; DNA: TGTGCCAGCAGCTTTGTAAGCGAGGAGGGAGGCGAGCAGTTCTTC; CDR3: CASSFVSEEGGEQFF
D: TRBD1; size: NA; J: TRBJ2-7; V: TRBV2; DNA: TGTGCCAGCAGTGATGGACAGGGGGCTAGCTACGAGCAGTACTTC; CDR3: CASSDGQGASYEQYF
D: NA; size: NA; J: TRBJ1-3; V: TRBV12-5; DNA: TGTGCTAGTGGTGCGTTGGTGGGCCTCTCTGGAAACACCATATATTTT; CDR3: CASGALVGLSGNTIYF
D: NA; size: NA; J: TRBJ1-4; V: TRBV6-5; DNA: TGTGCCAGCAGAGACAGGCCTAATGAAAAACTGTTTTTT; CDR3: CASRDRPNEKLFF
D: TRBD1; size: NA; J: TRBJ1-4; V: TRBV5-1; DNA: TGCGCCAGCAGCCAGGACAGGCGTAATGAAAAACTGTTTTTT; CDR3: CASSQDRRNEKLFF
D: NA; size: NA; J: TRBJ2-7; V: TRBV7-3; DNA: TGTGCCAGCAGCTTAAATAGTGGAGACGAGCAGTACTTC; CDR3: CASSLNSGDEQYF
D: NA; size: NA; J: TRBJ2-7; V: TRBV11-2; DNA: TGTGCCAGCAGCTTAGCCGGACTGCCCTACGAGCAGTACTTC; CDR3: CASSLAGLPYEQYF
D: TRBD1; size: NA; J: TRBJ1-1; V: TRBV4-3; DNA: TGCGCCAGCAGCCGTGCAGGGGGAACCAACACTGAAGCTTTCTTT; CDR3: CASSRAGGTNTEAFF
D: TRBD2; size: NA; J: TRBJ2-3; V: TRBV27; DNA: TGTGCCAGCCGGGCGGGAGGGGTCGCAGATACGCAGTATTTT; CDR3: CASRAGGVADTQYF
D: TRBD1; size: NA; J: TRBJ1-1; V: TRBV5-1; DNA: TGCGCCAGCAGCCTGGGTTTAGGACAGGGGACAAACACTGAAGCTTTCTTT; CDR3: CASSLGLGQGTNTEAFF
D: NA; size: NA; J: TRBJ2-3; V: TRBV6-1; DNA: TGTGCCAGCAGTGAAGCCACTTCGGGTGCAGATACGCAGTATTTT; CDR3: CASSEATSGADTQYF
D: NA; size: NA; J: TRBJ2-1; V: TRBV5-3; DNA: TGTGCCAGAAGCGAGAGCGGAGGTGTTTACAATGAGCAGTTCTTC; CDR3: CARSESGGVYNEQFF
D: TRBD1; size: NA; J: TRBJ1-4; V: TRBV7-9; DNA: TGTGCCAGCAGCGGAGGGACAGGCCTTAATGAAAAACTGTTTTTT; CDR3: CASSGGTGLNEKLFF
D: TRBD2; size: NA; J: TRBJ2-1; V: TRBV4-3; DNA: TGCGCCAGCAGCCAAGATCCGGGACTAGCTCTCAATGAGCAGTTCTTC; CDR3: CASSQDPGLALNEQFF
D: NA; size: NA; J: TRBJ1-1; V: TRBV13; DNA: TGTGCCAGCACCGCCATCGGGGACACTGAAGCTTTCTTT; CDR3: CASTAIGDTEAFF
D: NA; size: few; J: TRBJ1-3; V: TRBV5-4; DNA: TGTGCCAGCAGCCTCCCTTCCTCTGGAAACACCATATATTTT; CDR3: CASSLPSSGNTIYF
D: NA; size: NA; J: TRBJ1-2; V: TRBV21-1; DNA: TGTGCCAGCAGCAGAGGGAAAAGAGGGGGCTATGGCTACACCTTC; CDR3: CASSRGKRGGYGYTF
D: TRBD2; size: NA; J: TRBJ2-2; V: TRBV13; DNA: TGTGCCAGCAGCGGGGGACTAGCGTCTTCCCCTCCGAACACCGGGGAGCTGTTTTTT; CDR3: CASSGGLASSPPNTGELFF
D: NA; size: NA; J: TRBJ2-7; V: TRBV28; DNA: TGTGCCAGCAGTTTATCCTCCGCAGGTTACGAGCAGTACTTC; CDR3: CASSLSSAGYEQYF
D: NA; size: NA; J: TRBJ2-7; V: TRBV10-1; DNA: TGCGCCAGAGAACATAACGAGCAGTACTTC; CDR3: CAREHNEQYF
D: NA; size: NA; J: TRBJ1-2; V: TRBV18; DNA: TGTGCCAGCTCACCGGGACACATCTATGGCTACACCTTC; CDR3: CASSPGHIYGYTF
D: TRBD2; size: NA; J: TRBJ2-1; V: TRBV11-2; DNA: TGTGCCAGCAGGGCCGGGACTAGCGGGATAGGTGAGCAGTTCTTC; CDR3: CASRAGTSGIGEQFF
D: NA; size: NA; J: TRBJ1-1; V: TRBV19; DNA: TGTGCCAGTAGTATTTCAGGGGCCACTGAAGCTTTCTTT; CDR3: CASSISGATEAFF